Detailed here is one T cell receptor (beta chain). The antigen is unknown. This sample is part of a study of T cells in Graves' hyperthyroidism and ophthalmopathy. An approximately 10 ml volume of fresh peripheral blood provided the PBMCs. From RNA transcripts, TCR beta CDR3 regions were amplified. HTBI primers were employed in a first-round RT-PCR of the TCR CDR3. TCRdb re-analysed the multiplex PCR reads in MiXCR, keeping a single row per CDR3 protein. The data show fewer than 400,000 distinct CDR3 sequences, around a quarter seen once. The germline V gene has CDR1 SQVTM and CDR2 ANQGSEA. This CDR3 region has 15 residues. With 6 bases clipped from V and 1 base from J, the junction kept 8 bases outside the gene matches. Notes on the study in general: The model foresaw ophthalmopathy a median around 6.8 months prior to onset. A model using 13 V-J features told ophthalmopathy apart from stable hyperthyroidism.

The chain uses TRBV29-1 and TRBJ2-2, with 7 bases matching TRBD1. The TCR originated in a man aged 45-60 years with Graves' hyperthyroidism. Sequenced: blood. The DNA for the CDR3 is TGCAGCGTCGGGGTCCGGGACAGGAACACCGGGGAGCTGTTTTTT. It yields the protein CSVGVRDRNTGELFF.